One sample yielded the 26 T cell receptor beta chains listed below, sequenced in a study of human T cells and chemical hapten exposure. Unfractionated whole blood served as the source for total RNA extraction. It was the library that attached unique molecular identifiers to individual cDNA molecules. TCRdb passed the reads through MiXCR, listing each CDR3 protein once. The top ten clones hold more than 1.3% of a sample with roughly 120,000 distinct CDR3 sequences, 8.5% of them seen once. Sample: whole blood. The receptors stem from a human donor in good health. Some clones in this sample may be carry-over from other donors' samples.

Only a few counts were recorded for this clonotype. The chain is built from TRBV10-3 and TRBJ2-7; 7 bases are shared with TRBD1. The CDR3 totals 13 residues. CDR1 is ENHRY and CDR2 is SYGVKD in the germline V gene. V lost 2 bases, J lost 5 bases, and 3 bases stayed unmatched. This CDR3 is CAISERGPHEQYF. Here the CDR3 DNA reads TGTGCCATCAGTGAGAGGGGGCCCCACGAGCAGTACTTC.

The table lists this clonotype with many counts. J is TRBJ1-5 and V is TRBV7-2; D gene unclear. The CDR3 has 16 amino acids. The germline V gene has CDR1 SGHTA and CDR2 FQGNSA. The V end was cut by 1 base, the J end by 8 bases, with 18 bases between. The CDR3 loop reads CASSLVPGPRKEPQHF. The CDR3 DNA reads TGTGCCAGCAGCTTAGTCCCAGGCCCTAGAAAAGAGCCCCAGCATTTT.

This clonotype has just a few counts. The chain links TRBV6-2 or TRBV6-3 to TRBJ2-3; TRBD1 aligns across 7 bases. With V trimmed by 0 bases and J by 0 bases, 3 bases remained unmatched. The CDR3 covers 16 residues. Germline values: CDR1 MNHEY, CDR2 SVGEGT. The CDR3: CASSYSLTGSTDTQYF. CDR3 sequence (DNA): TGTGCCAGCAGTTACTCGTTGACAGGGAGCACAGATACGCAGTATTTT.

This clonotype was seen only a few times. The CDR3 DNA is TGTGCCAGCAGCGCCGGGACAGGGGGAAACACCATATATTTT. The encoded protein is CASSAGTGGNTIYF. The rearrangement joins TRBV27 to TRBJ1-3; 9 positions match TRBD1. Trimming cost V 6 bases and J 4 bases; bases outside gene matches: 4. From germline, CDR1 is MNHEY and CDR2 SMNVEV (reference sequence). The CDR3 totals 14 residues.

This clonotype has ten or more counts. The chain is built from TRBV29-1 and TRBJ2-7, with 10 bases that match TRBD1. The CDR3 spans 13 residues. V trimming: 6 bases; J trimming: 4 bases; junction bases outside the gene matches: 6. Germline CDR1 and CDR2: SQVTM and ANQGSEA. The CDR3 protein is CSVRQGAVYEQYF. As DNA, the CDR3 is TGCAGCGTCCGACAGGGGGCGGTGTACGAGCAGTACTTC.

This chain connects TRBV12-3 or TRBV12-4 to TRBJ2-1, with D tentatively TRBD2 (5 bases). With 5 bases removed from V and 9 bases from J, the gap between germline ends came to 17 bases. This CDR3 is 14 amino acids long. The CDR3 DNA reads TGTGCCAGCAGTAACATGGAGCGGTTGGGTGAGCAGTTCTTC. Translation: CASSNMERLGEQFF.

This clonotype was counted between two and nine times. The chain joins TRBV30 to TRBJ2-2, with 7 bases that match TRBD1. V lost 4 bases, J lost 3 bases, and 5 bases stayed unmatched. This CDR3 contains 14 residues. CDR1 and CDR2 (germline): GTSNPN, SVGIG (reference sequence). CDR3 DNA: TGTGCCTGGACCCAAGACAGGGACACCGGGGAGCTGTTTTTT. Amino acid sequence: CAWTQDRDTGELFF.

This clonotype was observed a handful of times. The V and J genes are TRBV12-5 and TRBJ2-7; D is unresolved. The CDR3 has 12 residues. V shed 3 bases and J shed 2 bases, with 5 bases lying between them. Germline V CDR1 and CDR2: LGHNT, FRNRAP. The CDR3 loop is CASGFPAYEQYF. The CDR3 nucleotides read TGTGCTAGTGGTTTCCCCGCCTACGAGCAGTACTTC.

This clonotype appeared a few times. The chain couples TRBV18 to TRBJ2-7; D is unresolved. CDR3 size: 13 residues. The V gene lost 2 bases and the J gene lost 6 bases, with 11 bases spanning the gap. CDR1 is KGHSH and CDR2 is LQKENI in the germline V gene. CDR3 loop: CASSPLTRIEQYF. DNA of the CDR3: TGTGCCAGCTCACCATTGACCCGGATCGAGCAGTACTTC.

In its sample, this clonotype was seen a few times. The CDR3 bases are TGTGCCACCAGCAGAGTGGCGGAGACCGGAGAGACCCAGTACTTC. This sequence encodes CATSRVAETGETQYF. J is TRBJ2-5 and V is TRBV15; D is unresolved. This CDR3 has 15 residues. Germline V gene sequence: CDR1 LNHNV, CDR2 YYDKDF (reference sequence). With 1 base removed from V and 4 bases from J, the gap between germline ends came to 13 bases.

This clonotype was counted ten times or more. This chain uses TRBV27 with TRBJ1-5, with a weak D call TRBD1 (5 bases). Looked up from germline, CDR1 is MNHEY and CDR2 is SMNVEV (reference sequence). The V and J ends lost 5 bases and 5 bases respectively, with 13 bases between them. The CDR3 totals 14 residues. As DNA, the CDR3 is TGTGCCAGCAGTCCGCGACAGTCCGATCAGCCCCAGCATTTT. It encodes CASSPRQSDQPQHF.

This clonotype was counted between two and nine times. The rearrangement joins TRBV4-1 to TRBJ2-3, with D unclear. The CDR3 has 16 amino acids. Trimming cost V 1 base and J 2 bases, with 13 bases left between them. Germline values: CDR1 MGHRA, CDR2 YSYEKL. CDR3 residues: CASSQVDLGFTDTQYF. CDR3 nucleotide sequence: TGCGCCAGCAGCCAAGTCGATCTGGGCTTCACAGATACGCAGTATTTT.

This chain uses TRBV6-2 or TRBV6-3 with TRBJ2-4, with a weak D call TRBD1 (6 bases). Between the trimmed V and J ends, which lost 2 bases and 0 bases, there was a span of 8 bases. Germline loops: CDR1 MNHEY, CDR2 SVGEGT. The CDR3 loop spans 15 amino acids. The CDR3 spells CASSYDRLAKNIQYF. CDR3 nucleotide sequence: TGTGCCAGCAGTTACGACAGGCTAGCCAAAAACATTCAGTACTTC.

The chain joins TRBV5-6 to TRBJ2-3, with a possible D match to TRBD2 (5 bases). Germline assignment: CDR1 SGHDT and CDR2 YYEEEE. The CDR3 extends over 15 amino acids. V was pared by 4 bases and J by 3 bases, with 15 bases between. The CDR3: CASSPDGWRTDTQYF. The CDR3 DNA sequence: TGTGCCAGCAGCCCTGATGGGTGGAGGACAGATACGCAGTATTTT.

The chain couples TRBV5-1 to TRBJ2-2; the D gene is possibly TRBD1 (5 bases). CDR1 SGHRS and CDR2 YFSETQ come from the germline V gene. V was shortened by 0 bases and J by 4 bases, with 10 bases between the two germline ends. CDR3 length: 15 residues. In nucleotides, the CDR3 is TGCGCCAGCAGCTTGGAGGGGTGGCTCACCGGGGAGCTGTTTTTT. It is translated as CASSLEGWLTGELFF.

This clonotype was counted only a few times. The rearrangement links TRBV24-1 to TRBJ2-3, with 7 bases fitting TRBD1. Looked up from germline, CDR1 is KGHDR and CDR2 is SFDVKD. The length of the CDR3 is 15 residues. Trimming took 5 bases from V and 3 from J; bases not matched to a gene: 7. DNA of the CDR3: TGTGCCACCAGTGGGGCCGGGACAGCTACAGATACGCAGTATTTT. Translating it yields CATSGAGTATDTQYF.

This chain connects TRBV20-1 to TRBJ2-7, with D tentatively TRBD1 (6 bases). V was shortened by 1 base and J by 3 bases, with 10 bases between the two germline ends. The CDR3 runs 13 residues. From germline, CDR1 is DFQATT and CDR2 SNEGSKA (reference sequence). This CDR3 reads CSARAGALYEQYF. The CDR3 DNA sequence: TGCAGTGCTAGAGCAGGGGCGCTCTACGAGCAGTACTTC.

This sequence joins TRBV7-2 and TRBJ2-1; D is undetermined. Germline CDR1 reads SGHTA; CDR2 reads FQGNSA. The CDR3 consists of 14 residues. V was pared by 3 bases and J by 10 bases, with 16 bases between. CDR3 sequence reads: CASSLGDQPYEQFF. The CDR3 coding sequence is TGTGCCAGCAGCTTGGGCGATCAGCCTTACGAGCAGTTCTTC.

V gene TRBV7-9 combines with J gene TRBJ2-3; tentatively, D is TRBD2 (6 bases). Trimming stripped 5 bases from V and 4 bases from J, with 10 bases between. CDR3 length: 13 amino acids. Germline V CDR1 and CDR2: SEHNR, FQNEAQ (reference sequence). The CDR3 DNA reads TGTGCCAGCAGCGCAAGGAGGGCAGATACGCAGTATTTT. Translated: CASSARRADTQYF.

This clonotype was counted between two and nine times. J is TRBJ2-2 and V is TRBV11-2, with 7 bases aligning to TRBD2. The germline gives CDR1 SGHAT, CDR2 FQNNGV. The CDR3 consists of 18 residues. The junction had 7 bases not matched to a gene; V was cut back by 0 bases and J by 0 bases. The CDR3 here is CASSLEASGASNTGELFF. CDR3 nucleotides: TGTGCCAGCAGCTTAGAAGCTAGCGGAGCCTCGAACACCGGGGAGCTGTTTTTT.

The table lists this clonotype with many counts. The rearrangement uses TRBV14 and TRBJ1-1, with 8 nucleotides matching TRBD1. Per germline, CDR1 SGHDN and CDR2 FVKESK. With 4 bases clipped from V and 1 base from J, the junction kept 5 bases outside the gene matches. The CDR3 has 15 amino acids. The CDR3 DNA is TGTGCCAGCAGCCTGAGGACAGGGCGGAACACTGAAGCTTTCTTT. Its protein is CASSLRTGRNTEAFF.

This clonotype was seen repeatedly, ten times or more. The V gene is TRBV27, the J gene TRBJ1-2; perhaps TRBD1 as D (6 bases). This CDR3 region has 17 residues. CDR1 and CDR2 (germline): MNHEY, SMNVEV (reference sequence). Trimming removed 2 bases from V and 2 bases from J, with 18 bases in between. CDR3 amino acids: CASSLKRGGGRNYGYTF. CDR3 DNA sequence: TGTGCCAGCAGTTTAAAGCGAGGGGGGGGTCGAAACTATGGCTACACCTTC.

This rearrangement joins TRBV28 to TRBJ1-5, with D perhaps TRBD1 (6 bases). Germline CDR1 and CDR2: MDHEN and SYDVKM. The CDR3 runs to 14 residues. In nucleotides, the CDR3 is TGTGCTTCTAGGGGGAACCTGAGCAATCAGCCCCAGCATTTT. Amino acids: CASRGNLSNQPQHF.

The table lists this clonotype with a few counts. This chain joins TRBV7-9 and TRBJ2-3; 10 nucleotides match TRBD2. From germline, CDR1 is SEHNR and CDR2 FQNEAQ (reference sequence). CDR3 length equals 15 residues. J was trimmed by 6 bases and V by 5 bases; bases with no gene match: 8. CDR3 in amino acids: CASSPGRSGGDTQYF. CDR3 DNA sequence: TGTGCCAGCAGCCCCGGCCGTAGCGGGGGGGATACGCAGTATTTT.

This chain joins TRBV9 and TRBJ2-3; 8 positions agree with TRBD1. This CDR3 contains 14 residues. The germline CDR1 and CDR2 sequences are SGDLS and YYNGEE. Trimming at V came to 4 bases and at J to 4 bases, leaving 5 bases not matched to a gene. The CDR3 sequence: CASSPDRVADTQYF. The CDR3 DNA reads as TGTGCCAGCAGCCCGGACAGGGTAGCAGATACGCAGTATTTT.

This clonotype was counted a few times. Written as DNA, the CDR3 is TGCGCCAGCAGTGACCCCCGATACCCTAGCAATCAGCCCCAGCATTTT. Amino acids: CASSDPRYPSNQPQHF. The rearrangement links TRBV10-2 to TRBJ1-5; D gene unclear. The CDR3 contains 16 residues. Germline V CDR1 and CDR2: WSHSY, SAAADI. V was shortened by 3 bases and J by 0 bases, with 12 bases between the two germline ends.